The clone carrying this T cell receptor beta chain has ten or more counts. Its specificity is unknown. Amplified regions were TCR beta CDR3 sequences from RNA transcripts. RT-PCR in the first round (using the HTBI primer set) targeted the TCR CDR3. Using its own MiXCR run on the multiplex PCR reads, TCRdb lists one record per CDR3 protein. The data contain about 690,000 distinct CDR3 sequences, approximately 15% of them singletons. The source of the sample is a study of T cells in Graves' hyperthyroidism and ophthalmopathy. The CDR3 length is 15 residues. Germline assignment: CDR1 MNHNS and CDR2 SASEGT. With 3 bases removed from V and 5 bases from J, the gap between germline ends came to 17 bases. Findings and caveats of the study: Researchers report that a 13 V-J model separated ophthalmopathy from stable hyperthyroidism.

Stability of Graves' hyperthyroidism was defined as absent ophthalmopathy progression within 18 months. This sequence was found in a man aged 50 or older with Graves' hyperthyroidism. Sample: blood. The chain is built from TRBV6-1 and TRBJ2-7; tentative D call: TRBD2 (5 bases). CDR3 coding DNA: TGTGCCAGCAGTGACCCCTTTGAGGGAGCTAACGAGCAGTACTTC. Its translation: CASSDPFEGANEQYF.